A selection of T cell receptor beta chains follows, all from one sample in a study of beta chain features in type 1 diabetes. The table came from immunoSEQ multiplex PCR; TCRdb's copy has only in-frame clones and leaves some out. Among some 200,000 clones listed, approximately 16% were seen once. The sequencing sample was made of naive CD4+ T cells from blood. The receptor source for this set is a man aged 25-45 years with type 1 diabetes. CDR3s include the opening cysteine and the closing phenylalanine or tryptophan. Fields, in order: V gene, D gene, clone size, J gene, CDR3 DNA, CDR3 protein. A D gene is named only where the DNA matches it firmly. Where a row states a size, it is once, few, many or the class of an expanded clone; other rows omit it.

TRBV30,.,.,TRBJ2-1,TGTGCCTGGAGCCCCAACAGGGATGGTGAGCAGTTCTTC,CAWSPNRDGEQFF
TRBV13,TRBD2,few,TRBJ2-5,TGTGCCAGCAGCTCCCTAGCGGGAGTGGGTCAAGAGACCCAGTACTTC,CASSSLAGVGQETQYF
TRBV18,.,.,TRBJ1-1,TGTGCCAGCTCACCTGGAGCAGGGAACACTGAAGCTTTCTTT,CASSPGAGNTEAFF
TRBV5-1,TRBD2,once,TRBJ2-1,TGCGCCAGCAGCTTGGCAGCGGGAGTCACGGATGAGCAGTTCTTC,CASSLAAGVTDEQFF
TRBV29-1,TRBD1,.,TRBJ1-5,TGCAGCGTAGGGACAGGGTTCGGTGATCAGCCCCAGCATTTT,CSVGTGFGDQPQHF
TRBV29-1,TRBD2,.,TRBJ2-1,TGCAGCGGGACTAGCGGGAGTGTCTACAATGAGCAGTTCTTC,CSGTSGSVYNEQFF
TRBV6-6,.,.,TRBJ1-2,TGTGCCAGCAGTTACGGGGAAAATGCACCTGGCTACACCTTC,CASSYGENAPGYTF
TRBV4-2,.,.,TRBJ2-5,TGTGCCAGCAGCCAAGTATCCAGAGGCGAGACCCAGTACTTC,CASSQVSRGETQYF
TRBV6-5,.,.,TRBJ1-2,TGTGCCAGCAGAGAGGTGGTGGACTATGGCTACACCTTC,CASREVVDYGYTF
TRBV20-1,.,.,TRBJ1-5,TGCAGCCTGGGGTTGAGTATGGCCCAGCATTTT,CSLGLSMAQHF
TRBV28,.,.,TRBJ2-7,TGTGCCAGCAGGTCTGAGGGGGTTAGGAGCTCCTACGAGCAGTACTTC,CASRSEGVRSSYEQYF
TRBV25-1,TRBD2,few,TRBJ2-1,TGTGCCAGCCGCCAGCGGGAGAGATCGGGAAATGAGCAGTTCTTC,CASRQRERSGNEQFF
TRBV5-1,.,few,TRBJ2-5,TGCGCCAGCAGCTCCAAAGAGACCCAGTACTTC,CASSSKETQYF
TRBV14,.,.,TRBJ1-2,TGTGCCAGCAGCCAAGACCCCTGGGCGCTTAACTATGGCTACACCTTC,CASSQDPWALNYGYTF
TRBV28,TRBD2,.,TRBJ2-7,TGTGCCAGCAGTTCGTGGACTAGCGGTTCCTACGAGCAGTACTTC,CASSSWTSGSYEQYF
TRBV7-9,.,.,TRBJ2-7,TGTGCCAGCAGCTGGGAACAAGGGGCCTCGTACGAGCAGTACTTC,CASSWEQGASYEQYF
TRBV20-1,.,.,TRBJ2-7,TGCAGTGTCAAGGATTACGAGCAGTACTTC,CSVKDYEQYF
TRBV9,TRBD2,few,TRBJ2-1,TGTGCCAGCAGCGTAGGTGGCGGGAGCTACAATGAGCAGTTCTTC,CASSVGGGSYNEQFF
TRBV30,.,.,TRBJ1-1,TGTGCCTGGAACCTGGGGGTGAACACTGAAGCTTTCTTT,CAWNLGVNTEAFF
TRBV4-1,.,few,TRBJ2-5,TGCGCCAGCAGCCAACAGGGCCAAGAGACCCAGTACTTC,CASSQQGQETQYF
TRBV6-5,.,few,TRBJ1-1,TGTGCCAGCAGTTACTGGGAGAACACTGAAGCTTTCTTT,CASSYWENTEAFF
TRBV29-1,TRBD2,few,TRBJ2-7,TGCAGCGCAAAGGGACTAGCGGGAGGTGAGCAGTACTTC,CSAKGLAGGEQYF
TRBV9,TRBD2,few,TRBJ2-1,TGTGCCAGCAGCGTGCTAGCGGGAAGTGAGCAGTTCTTC,CASSVLAGSEQFF